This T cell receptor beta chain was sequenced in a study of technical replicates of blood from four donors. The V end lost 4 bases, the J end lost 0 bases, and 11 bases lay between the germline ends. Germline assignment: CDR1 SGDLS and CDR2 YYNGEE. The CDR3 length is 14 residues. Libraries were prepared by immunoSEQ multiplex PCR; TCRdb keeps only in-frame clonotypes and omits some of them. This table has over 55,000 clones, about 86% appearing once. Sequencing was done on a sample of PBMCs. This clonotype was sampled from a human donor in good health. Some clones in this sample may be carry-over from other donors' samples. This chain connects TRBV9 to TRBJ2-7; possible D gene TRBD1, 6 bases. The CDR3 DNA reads TGTGCCAGCAGCACGCACAGGGACTCCTACGAGCAGTACTTC. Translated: CASSTHRDSYEQYF.